This T cell receptor (beta chain) was identified during a study of cytomegalovirus exposure and HLA in healthy donors. Study observations and caveats: Fewer N-insertions (relative to the approximately 670-donor mean) were reportedly seen in an Asian-associated ancestry cluster in a later analysis. HLA-A and HLA-B allele assignments for most subjects were reportedly predicted accurately using TCR beta sequences.

Both 60 Vbeta primers and 13 Jbeta primers went into the PCR. In the study's own analysis: Later analysis identified tens of millions of unique TCR beta chains, roughly 11 million shared. Profiling relied on immunoSEQ multiplex PCR, and the TCRdb table lists in-frame clones only, not all of them. The V and J calls and clone size come from that table; D and trimming were worked out from the DNA. Of roughly 140,000 clones in the sample, roughly 84% were seen once. A remark on this clone: Its specificity is unknown.

There are 13 residues in the CDR3. The V gene's germline CDR1 is SNHLY and CDR2 FYNNEI. The trim removed 11 bases at V and 6 bases at J, leaving 10 bases unmatched. Nominal health characterized the donors when sampled, though unrecorded immune exposures were likely. The TCR was taken from a woman under 30 in good health and CMV-seronegative. The chain recombines TRBV2 with TRBJ2-7; TRBD2 agrees at 10 bases. Sequencing input: PBMCs. This CDR3 is CAVPQREGLEQYF. CDR3 nucleotide sequence: TGTGCCGTACCCCAGCGGGAGGGCCTCGAGCAGTACTTC. Full variable domain (rest looked up from reference TRBV2 and TRBJ2-7): EPEVTQTPSHQVTQMGQEVILRCVPISNHLYFYWYRQILGQKVEFLVSFYNNEISEKSEIFDDQFSVERPDGSNFTLKIRSTKLEDSAMYFCAVPQREGLEQYFGPGTRLTVT.